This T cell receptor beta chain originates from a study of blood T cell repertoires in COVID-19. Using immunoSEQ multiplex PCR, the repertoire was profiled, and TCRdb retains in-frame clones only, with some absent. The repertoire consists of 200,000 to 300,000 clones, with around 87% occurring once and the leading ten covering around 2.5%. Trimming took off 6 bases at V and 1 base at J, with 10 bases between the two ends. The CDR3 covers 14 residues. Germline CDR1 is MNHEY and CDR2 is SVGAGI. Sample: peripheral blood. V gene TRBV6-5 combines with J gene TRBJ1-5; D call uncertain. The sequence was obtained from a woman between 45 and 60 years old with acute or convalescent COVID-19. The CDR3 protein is CASSSTRSNQPQHF. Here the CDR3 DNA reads TGTGCCAGCAGCTCCACGAGGAGCAATCAGCCCCAGCATTTT.